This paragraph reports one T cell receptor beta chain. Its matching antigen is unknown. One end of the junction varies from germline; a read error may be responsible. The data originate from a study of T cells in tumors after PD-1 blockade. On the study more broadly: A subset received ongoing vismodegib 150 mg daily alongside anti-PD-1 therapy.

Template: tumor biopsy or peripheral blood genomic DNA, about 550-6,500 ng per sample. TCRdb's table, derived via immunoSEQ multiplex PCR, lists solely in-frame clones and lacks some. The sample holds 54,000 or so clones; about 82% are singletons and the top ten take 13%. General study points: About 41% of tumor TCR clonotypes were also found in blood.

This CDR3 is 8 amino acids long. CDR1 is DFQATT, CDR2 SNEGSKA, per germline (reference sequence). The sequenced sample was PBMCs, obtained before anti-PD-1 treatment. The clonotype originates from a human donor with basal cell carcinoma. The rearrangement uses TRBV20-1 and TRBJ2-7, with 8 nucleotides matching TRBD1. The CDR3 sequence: CSAGGQAF. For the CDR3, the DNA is TGCAGTGCTGGGGGACAGGCCTTC.